The clone carrying this T cell receptor beta chain was found many times. Its antigen remains unidentified. The TCR beta CDR3 regions underwent amplification using RNA transcripts as the source. First-round RT-PCR with HTBI primers amplified the TCR CDR3 region. TCRdb processed the multiplex PCR reads anew with MiXCR; each CDR3 protein has one entry. The sample consists of roughly 110,000 distinct CDR3 sequences, about 15% of them appearing once. The data were taken from a study of T cells in Graves' hyperthyroidism and ophthalmopathy. Study as a whole: Specimen type is peripheral blood, collected at initial diagnosis prior to any treatment.

Exclusions: uncontrolled infection, other autoimmune disease, pregnancy, lactation. Study conclusions and caveats: Model output signaled ophthalmopathy a median about seven months ahead of onset. A 13 V-J model separated ophthalmopathy from stable hyperthyroidism.

The CDR3 consists of 18 residues. Losses at the gene ends were 4 bases for V and 2 bases for J; bases not matched to a gene: 12. Germline CDR1 SGDLS, CDR2 YYNGEE. V is TRBV9 and J is TRBJ2-6; 7 bases are a match to TRBD1. The receptor was derived from a woman between 45 and 65 years old with Graves' hyperthyroidism. The sequenced sample was blood. The CDR3 bases are TGTGCCAGCAGCCTCCGGGCGAGGGGGCTTACTGGGGCCAACGTCCTGACTTTC. Amino acid sequence: CASSLRARGLTGANVLTF.